The 22 T cell receptor beta chains given below trace back to one sample, sequenced in a study of OX40 agonist ivuxolimab in advanced cancers. The table came from immunoSEQ multiplex PCR; TCRdb's copy has only in-frame clones and leaves some out. The data hold some 49,000 clones, with 85% observed a single time. This material consisted of CD4+ or CD8+ T cells sorted from blood, taken in a trial of the OX40 agonist ivuxolimab. These receptors all come from an adult with an advanced solid tumor such as melanoma, head and neck, liver or kidney cancer.

V usage is TRBV6-5 and J usage is TRBJ1-2; the match to TRBD1 covers 7 bases. CDR3 length: 13 amino acids. The germline CDR1 and CDR2 sequences are MNHEY and SVGAGI. J lost 8 bases, V lost 5 bases, and 8 bases had no gene match. The CDR3 bases are TGTGCCAGCAGTGGGCAGGGGGAACGAGGCTACACCTTC. Protein product: CASSGQGERGYTF.

This sequence joins TRBV28 and TRBJ2-4; TRBD1 agrees at 9 bases. With 6 bases clipped from V and 5 bases from J, the junction kept 11 bases outside the gene matches. CDR1 MDHEN and CDR2 SYDVKM come from the germline V gene. The CDR3 consists of 16 residues. The CDR3 region has the DNA TGTGCCAGCAGCCCGAACCGGGACAGGGCCCAAAACATTCAGTACTTC. Residues: CASSPNRDRAQNIQYF.

This chain joins TRBV9 and TRBJ2-3; D not certain. Trimming cost V 0 bases and J 2 bases, with 4 bases left between them. The germline gives CDR1 SGDLS, CDR2 YYNGEE. The CDR3 is 13 amino acids. The CDR3 loop is CASSVDVTDTQYF. DNA for the CDR3: TGTGCCAGCAGCGTAGACGTCACAGATACGCAGTATTTT. Filled out from reference TRBV9 and TRBJ2-3, the complete variable domain reads DSGVTQTPKHLITATGQRVTLRCSPRSGDLSVYWYQQSLDQGLQFLIQYYNGEERAKGNILERFSAQQFPDLHSELNLSSLELGDSALYFCASSVDVTDTQYFGPGTRLTVL.

The chain has TRBV9 and TRBJ2-7; D possibly matches TRBD1 or TRBD2 (7 bases each). Germline CDR1 is SGDLS and CDR2 is YYNGEE. This CDR3 region has 14 residues. Deletions cut 0 bases from V and 5 bases from J, with 12 bases between. CDR3 sequence reads: CASSVEGGGDEQYF. CDR3 in DNA: TGTGCCAGCAGCGTAGAGGGAGGGGGCGACGAGCAGTACTTC. Supplemented by reference TRBV9 and TRBJ2-7, the full variable domain reads DSGVTQTPKHLITATGQRVTLRCSPRSGDLSVYWYQQSLDQGLQFLIQYYNGEERAKGNILERFSAQQFPDLHSELNLSSLELGDSALYFCASSVEGGGDEQYFGPGTRLTVT.

This clone was recorded a few times. The chain combines TRBV27 with TRBJ2-5, with TRBD2 matching over 10 bases. The CDR3 is 15 amino acids. The ends lost 7 bases at V and 7 bases at J; junction bases unmatched: 12. The germline V gene encodes CDR1 MNHEY and CDR2 SMNVEV (reference sequence). This CDR3 reads CASTRNSGGAGTQYF. CDR3 sequence (DNA): TGTGCCAGCACCCGCAACAGCGGGGGGGCCGGGACCCAGTACTTC.

The chain has TRBV6-5 and TRBJ2-3; D unresolved. With 2 bases removed from V and 0 bases from J, the gap between germline ends came to 9 bases. Germline loops: CDR1 MNHEY, CDR2 SVGAGI. The CDR3 runs 15 residues. The CDR3 loop is CASSYGDGSTDTQYF. DNA for the CDR3: TGTGCCAGCAGTTACGGGGATGGGAGCACAGATACGCAGTATTTT.

A single count supports this clone. The chain combines TRBV9 with TRBJ2-2; D may be TRBD1 or TRBD2 (6 bases each). The CDR3 covers 15 residues. V gave up 3 bases and J gave up 0 bases, with 9 bases separating them. CDR1 is SGDLS and CDR2 is YYNGEE in the germline V gene. The CDR3 bases are TGTGCCAGCAGCGGCGGGACATCGAACACCGGGGAGCTGTTTTTT. This gives the protein CASSGGTSNTGELFF.

V usage is TRBV11-3 and J usage is TRBJ1-1; 7 bases are a match to TRBD1. CDR1 and CDR2 (germline): SGHNT, YENEEA. This CDR3 is 13 amino acids long. The V segment lost 2 bases and the J segment 4 bases; nucleotides outside the gene matches: 1. This CDR3 reads CASSLYRGTEAFF. The CDR3 nucleotides read TGTGCCAGCAGCTTATACAGGGGCACTGAAGCTTTCTTT.

The chain uses TRBV2 and TRBJ2-3; 7 bases line up with TRBD2. The CDR3 consists of 15 residues. The J segment lost 10 bases and the V segment lost 8 bases, leaving 18 bases of the junction unmatched. CDR1 SNHLY and CDR2 FYNNEI come from the germline V gene. The CDR3 loop is CASPSGLEEVWAQYF. CDR3 in DNA: TGTGCCAGCCCGAGCGGACTAGAGGAGGTTTGGGCGCAGTATTTT. Looking up the rest from reference TRBV2 and TRBJ2-3 gives the full variable domain: EPEVTQTPSHQVTQMGQEVILRCVPISNHLYFYWYRQILGQKVEFLVSFYNNEISEKSEIFDDQFSVERPDGSNFTLKIRSTKLEDSAMYFCASPSGLEEVWAQYFGPGTRLTVL.

This clone is a singleton in its sample. This chain connects TRBV4-1 to TRBJ2-2, with 8 bases that match TRBD2. Germline CDR1 MGHRA, CDR2 YSYEKL. CDR3 size: 15 residues. Trimming removed 1 base from V and 7 bases from J; junction bases left unmatched: 5. CDR3 sequence (DNA): TGCGCCAGCAGCCAAGGGACTAGCCCGGGCGGGGAGCTGTTTTTT. Protein product: CASSQGTSPGGELFF.

The genes are TRBV6-5 and TRBJ1-4, with TRBD1 as a possible D gene (5 bases). With 4 bases removed from V and 7 bases from J, the gap between germline ends came to 10 bases. The V gene's germline CDR1 is MNHEY and CDR2 SVGAGI. This CDR3 contains 13 residues. Here the CDR3 reads CASSSRQPEKLFF. The CDR3 DNA is TGTGCCAGCAGTTCCCGACAGCCTGAAAAACTGTTTTTT.

This clone appeared once. The chain has TRBV6-5 and TRBJ2-5; D gene unclear. Germline assignment: CDR1 MNHEY and CDR2 SVGAGI. V shed 4 bases and J shed 5 bases, with 5 bases lying between them. This CDR3 contains 11 residues. The CDR3 sequence: CASSLWETQYF. In nucleotides, the CDR3 is TGTGCCAGCAGTTTGTGGGAGACCCAGTACTTC.

The chain has TRBV6-5 and TRBJ2-3, with D perhaps matching TRBD1 (6 bases). Trimming shortened V by 5 bases and J by 6 bases, and 15 bases separated the two germline ends. The germline V gene has CDR1 MNHEY and CDR2 SVGAGI. The CDR3 is 14 amino acids. The CDR3 DNA is TGTGCCAGCAGTACCCCGGGACATCCGGATACGCAGTATTTT. Residues: CASSTPGHPDTQYF.

The chain uses TRBV27 and TRBJ1-1; D not resolved. V was shortened by 6 bases and J by 2 bases, with 13 bases between the two germline ends. Germline V gene sequence: CDR1 MNHEY, CDR2 SMNVEV (reference sequence). The CDR3 is 14 residues long. The CDR3 sequence is CASSQFFRNTEAFF. In nucleotides, the CDR3 is TGTGCCAGCAGCCAATTTTTCCGAAACACTGAAGCTTTCTTT.

This clone is a singleton in its sample. The chain is built from TRBV5-6 and TRBJ2-7, with no clear D. CDR1 and CDR2 from the germline V gene are SGHDT and YYEEEE. V shed 4 bases and J shed 2 bases, with 13 bases lying between them. The CDR3 totals 14 residues. The CDR3: CASSGVKVTYEQYF. In nucleotides, the CDR3 is TGTGCCAGCAGCGGGGTTAAGGTTACCTACGAGCAGTACTTC.

V is TRBV7-9 and J is TRBJ2-7; 9 bases line up with TRBD1. CDR1 and CDR2 from the germline V gene are SEHNR and FQNEAQ (reference sequence). This CDR3 region has 14 residues. The V segment lost 5 bases and the J segment 1 base; nucleotides outside the gene matches: 3. In DNA, the CDR3 is TGTGCCAGCAGCGAGGGGACAGGGTCCTACGAGCAGTACGTC. Residues: CASSEGTGSYEQYV.

The table lists this clone with a few counts. The chain uses TRBV7-2 and TRBJ2-7; D is possibly TRBD1 (5 bases). Trimming shortened V by 3 bases and J by 4 bases, and 10 bases separated the two germline ends. CDR3 size: 13 residues. CDR1 is SGHTA, CDR2 FQGNSA, per germline. The CDR3 bases are TGTGCCAGCAGCTTGACAGTCAATTACGAGCAGTACTTC. It yields the protein CASSLTVNYEQYF.

This chain uses TRBV28 with TRBJ1-1; a weak D match, TRBD1 (6 bases). The CDR3 has 15 amino acids. CDR1 MDHEN and CDR2 SYDVKM come from the germline V gene. Trimming took 3 bases from V and 4 from J, leaving 15 bases between them. The CDR3 loop reads CASSFAGEVSTEAFF. CDR3 DNA: TGTGCCAGCAGTTTCGCAGGGGAGGTTAGCACTGAAGCTTTCTTT.

The V call is TRBV27, the J call TRBJ1-1; D remains ambiguous. CDR1 and CDR2 (germline): MNHEY, SMNVEV (reference sequence). The CDR3 length is 10 residues. V lost 8 bases and J lost 7, with 8 bases in between. The CDR3: CASGLNEAFF. CDR3 DNA sequence: TGTGCCAGCGGATTGAATGAAGCTTTCTTT.

This chain joins TRBV5-1 and TRBJ2-3; 11 positions match TRBD1. In germline, CDR1 is SGHRS, CDR2 YFSETQ. With V trimmed by 0 bases and J by 6 bases, 3 bases remained unmatched. The CDR3 covers 15 residues. The CDR3 DNA reads as TGCGCCAGCAGCTTGGGGACAGGGGGCAGGGATACGCAGTATTTT. Translated, it gives CASSLGTGGRDTQYF.

The V call is TRBV4-1, the J call TRBJ1-4; a weak D match, TRBD1 (6 bases). The CDR3 spans 14 residues. Per germline, CDR1 MGHRA and CDR2 YSYEKL. Trimming removed 6 bases at V and 8 bases at J, with 16 bases between. CDR3 bases: TGCGCCAGCAGACCGACAGGAGAGGGGGAAAAACTGTTTTTT. It specifies CASRPTGEGEKLFF.

The DNA for the CDR3 is TGTGCCAGCAGCTTGACAGGGACTAACTATGGCTACACCTTC. Translated, it gives CASSLTGTNYGYTF. The V call is TRBV5-5, the J call TRBJ1-2; perhaps TRBD1 as D (6 bases). Trimming removed 1 base at V and 0 bases at J, with 7 bases between. Germline V gene data show CDR1 as SGHKS and CDR2 as YYEKEE (reference sequence). This CDR3 has 14 residues.